These 18 T cell receptor beta chains came from one sample sequenced in a study of T-cell memory formation after mild COVID-19. TCRdb re-called the 5' RACE reads through MiXCR, storing one row per CDR3 protein. In the table there are roughly 600,000 distinct CDR3 sequences, roughly 18% of which are singletons. Sequencing was carried out using PBMCs or a T cell subset sorted from them (not recorded which). The receptors derive from an adult woman who had mild COVID-19 (a few samples of this study predate the infection). Cell type and time point are not known.

The V call is TRBV27, the J call TRBJ2-1, with D perhaps TRBD1 (6 bases). The V gene's germline CDR1 is MNHEY and CDR2 SMNVEV (reference sequence). Trimming removed 4 bases from V and 1 base from J, with 17 bases in between. The CDR3 runs to 17 residues. CDR3: CASSSNRWTVSYNEQFF. The CDR3, as DNA: TGTGCCAGCAGTTCGAACAGGTGGACAGTTTCCTACAATGAGCAGTTCTTC.

In its sample, this clonotype was seen a few times. The J gene is TRBJ2-7, the V gene TRBV7-9, with D possibly TRBD1 on 6 matching bases. The CDR3 has 13 residues. Trimming left V 5 bases short and J 6 bases short, with 14 bases between. In germline, CDR1 is SEHNR, CDR2 FQNEAQ (reference sequence). The CDR3 is CASSRGSPREQYF. CDR3 bases: TGTGCCAGCAGCAGGGGGTCCCCCCGCGAGCAGTACTTC.

This clonotype was detected a few times. V is TRBV19 and J is TRBJ1-1; the D is unclear. This CDR3 region has 13 residues. Germline CDR1 LNHDA, CDR2 SQIVND (reference sequence). V lost 5 bases and J 0 bases, leaving 7 bases between the germline ends. For the CDR3, the DNA is TGTGCCAGTAGTGAAAGGATGAACACTGAAGCTTTCTTT. It yields the protein CASSERMNTEAFF.

This clonotype was picked up a small number of times. This sequence joins TRBV4-3 and TRBJ2-1, with D perhaps TRBD1 (6 bases). CDR1 is LGHNA, CDR2 YSLEER, per germline. Trimming took off 1 base at V and 4 bases at J, with 14 bases between the two ends. The CDR3 has 16 amino acids. The CDR3 sequence: CASSQGFRGMYNEQFF. Written as DNA, the CDR3 is TGCGCCAGCAGCCAAGGTTTCAGGGGAATGTACAATGAGCAGTTCTTC.

This clonotype was observed a few times. This rearrangement joins TRBV24-1 to TRBJ2-1; 8 bases map to TRBD2. Germline V gene sequence: CDR1 KGHDR, CDR2 SFDVKD. With 2 bases clipped from V and 2 bases from J, the junction kept 7 bases outside the gene matches. This CDR3 is 17 amino acids long. The CDR3 loop reads CATSDYGLADTYNEQFF. CDR3 DNA sequence: TGTGCCACCAGTGATTACGGACTAGCCGACACCTACAATGAGCAGTTCTTC.

V and J are TRBV7-2 and TRBJ2-7; TRBD2 is a possible D gene (7 bases). The CDR3 is 15 residues long. Deletions cut 0 bases from V and 2 bases from J, with 11 bases between. Germline V gene sequence: CDR1 SGHTA, CDR2 FQGNSA. The CDR3 region is CASSLAAGATYEQYF. The CDR3 DNA sequence: TGTGCCAGCAGCTTAGCGGCGGGGGCCACCTACGAGCAGTACTTC.

A few counts support this clonotype. This chain joins TRBV6-4 and TRBJ2-3, with 11 bases fitting TRBD2. The V gene's germline CDR1 is MRHNA and CDR2 SNTAGT. The CDR3 contains 14 residues. With V trimmed by 7 bases and J by 2 bases, 2 bases remained unmatched. Written as DNA, the CDR3 is TGTGCCAGCAAACTAGCGGGAGACACAGATACGCAGTATTTT. This encodes CASKLAGDTDTQYF.

This clonotype was counted a few times. V is TRBV25-1 and J is TRBJ1-1; D is unclear. The CDR3 runs to 14 residues. The germline V gene encodes CDR1 MGHDK and CDR2 SYGVNS. Trimming cost V 3 bases and J 4 bases, with 12 bases left between them. CDR3 coding DNA: TGTGCCAGCAGTGATAGAAGAAGTCGCACTGAAGCTTTCTTT. Protein sequence: CASSDRRSRTEAFF. Full variable domain (outside the CDR3, taken from reference TRBV25-1 and TRBJ1-1): EADIYQTPRYLVIGTGKKITLECSQTMGHDKMYWYQQDPGMELHLIHYSYGVNSTEKGDLSSESTVSRIRTEHFPLTLESARPSHTSQYLCASSDRRSRTEAFFGQGTRLTVV.

The table lists this clonotype with a few counts. The chain recombines TRBV12-3 or TRBV12-4 with TRBJ2-3; D perhaps matches TRBD2 (5 bases). The CDR3 has 15 residues. Trimming left V 3 bases short and J 4 bases short, with 14 bases between. Here the CDR3 reads CASSFTSGGADTQYF. The CDR3 DNA reads TGTGCCAGCAGTTTCACGTCAGGAGGTGCAGATACGCAGTATTTT.

In this sample, this clonotype turned up once. This rearrangement joins TRBV12-3 or TRBV12-4 to TRBJ2-7, with 10 bases aligning to TRBD1. Trimming at V came to 6 bases and at J to 1 base, leaving 9 bases not matched to a gene. The CDR3 loop spans 16 amino acids. CDR3: CASRRYSGQGSYEQYF. CDR3 nucleotides: TGTGCCAGCAGGCGCTACTCGGGACAGGGGTCCTACGAGCAGTACTTC.

This clonotype was recorded a few times. The gene calls are TRBV7-9 and TRBJ1-1; D call uncertain. The CDR3 sequence is 12 residues long. CDR1 and CDR2 (germline): SEHNR, FQNEAQ (reference sequence). The V and J ends lost 0 bases and 6 bases respectively, with 5 bases between them. The CDR3: CASSLALAEAFF. In DNA, the CDR3 is TGTGCCAGCAGCTTAGCATTGGCTGAAGCTTTCTTT.

The CDR3 spells CASSLRGGRTYEQYF. The CDR3 nucleotides read TGTGCCAGCAGTCTCAGGGGAGGGAGAACCTACGAGCAGTACTTC. This sequence joins TRBV12-3 or TRBV12-4 and TRBJ2-7, with TRBD2 as a possible D gene (7 bases). CDR3 length: 15 residues. The germline V and J ends were trimmed by 5 bases and 2 bases, with 16 bases remaining between them.

Many counts were recorded for this clonotype. V gene TRBV15 combines with J gene TRBJ2-7; D call uncertain. This CDR3 has 13 residues. Deletions cut 0 bases from V and 2 bases from J, with 5 bases between. Per germline, CDR1 LNHNV and CDR2 YYDKDF (reference sequence). Here the CDR3 reads CATSRDSAYEQYF. The CDR3 region has the DNA TGTGCCACCAGCAGAGATTCGGCCTACGAGCAGTACTTC.

This clonotype was observed at least ten times. This chain joins TRBV5-1 and TRBJ2-2, with TRBD1 as a possible D gene (6 bases). The germline CDR1 and CDR2 sequences are SGHRS and YFSETQ. This CDR3 region has 13 residues. V was shortened by 6 bases and J by 3 bases, with 9 bases between the two germline ends. The CDR3 nucleotides read TGCGCCAGCAACACAGGGCACACCGGGGAGCTGTTTTTT. Residues: CASNTGHTGELFF.

This clonotype turned up a few times. The gene calls are TRBV6-6 and TRBJ2-1; D may be TRBD1 or TRBD2 (7 bases each). Germline V gene sequence: CDR1 MNHNY, CDR2 SVGAGI (reference sequence). This CDR3 has 13 amino acids. The ends were cut back, 3 bases at V and 10 bases at J, with 13 bases in the middle. The CDR3, as DNA: TGTGCCAGCAGTTATCAGGGGGAGGGAGAGCAGTTCTTC. This codes for CASSYQGEGEQFF.

This clonotype has only a few counts. This chain links TRBV9 with TRBJ2-7, with D perhaps TRBD2 (6 bases). The CDR3 loop spans 16 amino acids. With 0 bases removed from V and 3 bases from J, the gap between germline ends came to 16 bases. Germline CDR1 reads SGDLS; CDR2 reads YYNGEE. The CDR3 bases are TGTGCCAGCAGCGTAGCTGAATCAGCGGGCGGCTACGAGCAGTACTTC. This translates into CASSVAESAGGYEQYF.

A few counts support this clonotype. CDR3 amino acids: CASSQDQRQGANIQYF. The DNA of the CDR3 is TGCGCCAGCAGCCAAGATCAGCGACAGGGGGCAAACATTCAGTACTTC. This rearrangement joins TRBV4-3 to TRBJ2-4, with 10 bases matching TRBD1. Germline trimming cut 0 bases from V and 6 bases from J; bases unmatched to any gene: 5. Germline CDR1 and CDR2: LGHNA and YSLEER. This CDR3 has 16 residues.

The rearrangement uses TRBV20-1 and TRBJ2-7; 9 nucleotides line up with TRBD1. V shed 5 bases and J 1 base; nucleotides not matched to a gene: 3. Germline assignment: CDR1 DFQATT and CDR2 SNEGSKA (reference sequence). The CDR3 length is 13 residues. In DNA form, the CDR3 reads TGCAGTGCTTCAGACAGGGGGTCCTACGAGCAGTACTTC. Amino acids: CSASDRGSYEQYF.